This T cell receptor (beta chain) was documented in a study of T cell responses to AZD1222 COVID-19 vaccine (dated by TCRdb to about 2021). In terms of the full investigation: AZD1222 recipients whose second dose came at about 4 weeks and those whose second dose came at about 12 weeks were combined into one group, since spike-specific TCR depth and breadth did not differ between the two schedules. TCR sequencing covered some 250 trial participants: 207 given two doses of AZD1222 and 26 given two doses of MenACWY control vaccine. Enrollment into the trials was organized by age into subgroups of 18-55, 56-69 and 70-plus years, and those subgroups contained roughly 150, 30 and 60 TCR-sequenced participants, respectively.

Beyond this particular receptor, the publication reports: Spike-specific TCR breadth and depth rose significantly after two AZD1222 doses compared with day 0 and with MenACWY recipients. The vaccine-associated CD4 TCRs covered the entire spike protein, and the dominant responses fell in regions 160-218 and 743-854. Participants were mostly white British, with more females than males. The authors suggested clonal diversity may have been underestimated. Nearly half of unique spike-specific TCRs reportedly recognized epitopes outside regions mutated in the B.1.351 and B.1.1.7 variants. In the small 56-69-year group, the increase in depth fell short of significance, most likely because of low power. Because no day 14 peak-response samples were available, the repertoires could be characterized only after the peak T cell response. Conclusions about previously exposed vaccinees are limited because only a handful of AZD1222 recipients were SARS-CoV-2 seropositive at baseline.

The sample's time point label, decoded: baseline before first vaccination. Samples from vaccinated people were obtained from the UK trials COV001 and COV002, which included a single-blind randomized controlled phase 2/3 trial of AZD1222 (ChAdOx1 nCoV-19) in healthy adults. Trial participant PBMC samples were collected at day 0 and day 28 after the second dose for TCRbeta chain sequencing. Of note for this clone: Its antigen is unknown. Base-call qualities are not available, and no considerably larger clone is one nucleotide away.

The germline V end is reduced by 2 bases and the J end by 0 bases; junction bases left unmatched: 10. From its cysteine to its phenylalanine, the CDR3 spans 19 amino acids. The read is trimmed to its CDR3 DNA, 57 bases read in frame from base 1. From the germline V gene, CDR1 is SNHLY and CDR2 is FYNNEI. The CDR3 regions of human TCRbeta chains were analyzed by immunosequencing. Concerning the study's data processing: TCRs in the repertoires were compared against a reference library of SARS-CoV-2-specific TCRs that had been generated with the MIRA antigen-specificity platform. Breadth was defined as the fraction of unique TCRs that were SARS-CoV-2-associated, and depth was defined as the fraction of total T cells that were SARS-CoV-2-associated. Using the MIRA data, each spike-specific TCR was mapped to the spike region that the TCR reacts to and placed in a CD4 or CD8 class. Log10-transformed breadth and depth values were compared by one-way ANOVA with Sidak's multiple comparisons tests. Drawn from immuneACCESS, this table holds only the in-frame rearrangements with V and J called that TCRdb kept. Clones are partly lost; checked studies trace under half to an unresolved V gene and leave the rest unexplained. V, J and clone size were drawn from that table, and D and trimming were deduced from the DNA. The sample data list 150,000 to 200,000 clones, and approximately 89% of these were observed just once. 4.4% of the sample lies in the top ten.

The chain employs TRBV2 and TRBJ1-6; the junction holds 7 bases that match TRBD1. This TCR was sampled from an adult in good health. Source: peripheral blood, taken on day 0 of AZD1222 vaccination. The nucleotide sequence is given as TGTGCCAGCAGTGAATCGGCTATGGGACAGAGCTCCTATAATTCACCCCTCCACTTT. Its protein reads: CASSESAMGQSSYNSPLHF.